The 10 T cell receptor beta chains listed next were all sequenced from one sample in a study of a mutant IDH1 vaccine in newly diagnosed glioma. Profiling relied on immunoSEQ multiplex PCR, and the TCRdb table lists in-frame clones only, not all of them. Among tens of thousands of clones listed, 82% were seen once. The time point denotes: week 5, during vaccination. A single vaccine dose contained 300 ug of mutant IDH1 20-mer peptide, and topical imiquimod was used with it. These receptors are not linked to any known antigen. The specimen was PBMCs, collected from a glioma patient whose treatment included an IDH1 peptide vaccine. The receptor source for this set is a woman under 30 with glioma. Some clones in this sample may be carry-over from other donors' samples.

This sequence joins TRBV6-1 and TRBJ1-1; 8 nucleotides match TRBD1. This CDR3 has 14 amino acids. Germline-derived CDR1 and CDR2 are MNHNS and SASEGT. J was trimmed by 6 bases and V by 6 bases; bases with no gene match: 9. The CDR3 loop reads CASRVTQGAAEAFF. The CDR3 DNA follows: TGTGCCAGCAGGGTTACTCAGGGGGCGGCTGAAGCTTTCTTT.

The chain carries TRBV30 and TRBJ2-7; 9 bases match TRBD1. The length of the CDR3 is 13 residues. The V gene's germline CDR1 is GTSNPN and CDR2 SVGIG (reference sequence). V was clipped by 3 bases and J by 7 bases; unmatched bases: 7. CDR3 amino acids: CAWSPGTGKEQYF. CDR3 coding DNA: TGTGCCTGGAGCCCGGGGACAGGGAAAGAGCAGTACTTC.

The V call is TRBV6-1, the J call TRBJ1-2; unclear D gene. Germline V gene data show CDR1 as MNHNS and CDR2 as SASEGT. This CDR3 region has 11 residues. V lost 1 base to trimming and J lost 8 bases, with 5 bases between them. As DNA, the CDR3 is TGTGCCAGCAGTGAAGTCAGGGGCTACACCTTC. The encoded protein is CASSEVRGYTF.

The CDR3 spells CAWRGDSFFYGYTF. In nucleotides, the CDR3 is TGTGCCTGGAGGGGGGACAGTTTCTTCTATGGCTACACCTTC. This chain uses TRBV30 with TRBJ1-2; 7 bases fit TRBD1. CDR3 length: 14 amino acids. The V gene's germline CDR1 is GTSNPN and CDR2 SVGIG (reference sequence). The V gene end was trimmed by 3 bases and the J gene end by 4 bases; junction bases not matched to a gene: 8. Complete variable domain (other parts from reference TRBV30 and TRBJ1-2): SQTIHQWPATLVQPVGSPLSLECTVEGTSNPNLYWYRQAAGRGLQLLFYSVGIGQISSEVPQNLSASRPQDRQFILSSKKLLLSDSGFYLCAWRGDSFFYGYTFGSGTRLTVV.

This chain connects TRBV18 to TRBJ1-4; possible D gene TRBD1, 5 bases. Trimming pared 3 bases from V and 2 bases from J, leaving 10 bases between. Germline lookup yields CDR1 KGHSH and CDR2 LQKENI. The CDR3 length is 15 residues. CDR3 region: CASSPQGMTNEKLFF. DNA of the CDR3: TGTGCCAGCTCACCCCAGGGTATGACTAATGAAAAACTGTTTTTT.

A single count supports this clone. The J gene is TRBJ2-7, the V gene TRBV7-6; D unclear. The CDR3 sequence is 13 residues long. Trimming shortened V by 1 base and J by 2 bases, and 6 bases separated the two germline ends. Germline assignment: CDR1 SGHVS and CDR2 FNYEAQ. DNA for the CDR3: TGTGCCAGCAGCTTAGGCACGACCTACGAGCAGTACTTC. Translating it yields CASSLGTTYEQYF.

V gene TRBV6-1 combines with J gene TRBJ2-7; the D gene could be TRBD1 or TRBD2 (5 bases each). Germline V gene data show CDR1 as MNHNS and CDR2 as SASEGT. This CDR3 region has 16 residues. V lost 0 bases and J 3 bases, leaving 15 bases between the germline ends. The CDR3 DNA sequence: TGTGCCAGCAGTGAAGCGCTGGGACGGGCCCTCTACGAGCAGTACTTC. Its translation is CASSEALGRALYEQYF.

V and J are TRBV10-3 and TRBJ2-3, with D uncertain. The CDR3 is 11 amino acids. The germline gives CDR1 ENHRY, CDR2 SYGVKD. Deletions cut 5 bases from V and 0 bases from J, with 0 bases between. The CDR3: CAISSTDTQYF. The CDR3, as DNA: TGTGCCATCAGTAGCACAGATACGCAGTATTTT.

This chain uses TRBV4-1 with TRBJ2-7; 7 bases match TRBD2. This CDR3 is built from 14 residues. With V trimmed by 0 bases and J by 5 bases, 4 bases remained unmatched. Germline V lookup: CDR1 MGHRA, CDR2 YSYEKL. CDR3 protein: CASSQDFGGNEQYF. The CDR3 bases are TGCGCCAGCAGCCAAGATTTCGGGGGGAACGAGCAGTACTTC.

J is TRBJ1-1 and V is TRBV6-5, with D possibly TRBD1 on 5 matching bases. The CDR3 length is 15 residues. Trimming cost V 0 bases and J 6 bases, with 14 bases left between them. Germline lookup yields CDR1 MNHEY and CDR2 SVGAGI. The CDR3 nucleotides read TGTGCCAGCAGTTACTCCTGGTCGAGGGGCGCTGAAGCTTTCTTT. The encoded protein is CASSYSWSRGAEAFF.